This T cell receptor beta chain was sequenced during a study of memory CD4+ T cells and cytomegalovirus serostatus. Single viable CD3+CD4+CD8-CD45RO+ cells were sorted as the memory CD4+ T cells. Using immunoSEQ multiplex PCR, the repertoire was profiled, and TCRdb retains in-frame clones only, with some absent. This table has 50,000 or so clones, around 70% appearing once. V lost 5 bases and J 1 base, leaving 8 bases between the germline ends. CDR3 length: 13 amino acids. Germline CDR1 reads MNHNY; CDR2 reads SVGAGI (reference sequence). The chain links TRBV6-6 to TRBJ2-5; D unresolved. The receptor was isolated from an adult in good health and CMV-seropositive. The sequencing sample was made of memory CD4+ T cells from blood. The DNA of the CDR3 is TGTGCCAGCAGTACTCGGACCCAAGAGACCCAGTACTTC. This translates into CASSTRTQETQYF.